The 25 T cell receptor beta chains presented below share a single source sample, sequenced in a study of blood T cell repertoires in COVID-19. Generated by immunoSEQ multiplex PCR, the TCRdb table keeps only in-frame clones and is missing some. Of over 85,000 clones in the sample, more than 75% are singletons; the top ten hold nearly 25%. Sequencing was done on a sample of peripheral blood. The receptor source for this set is a human donor in a cohort sampled during active COVID-19.

The chain joins TRBV3-1 (or the pseudogene TRBV3-2) to TRBJ2-7; 10 bases line up with TRBD1. V was clipped by 4 bases and J by 6 bases; unmatched bases: 6. Germline CDR1 and CDR2: LGHDT and YNNKEL (reference sequence). The CDR3 contains 14 residues. This CDR3 is CASSPRDRGGEQYF. CDR3 nucleotides: TGTGCCAGCAGCCCCCGGGACAGGGGTGGCGAGCAGTACTTC.

This clone was seen more than once but under ten times. The gene calls are TRBV18 and TRBJ1-1; 11 bases line up with TRBD1. CDR1 and CDR2 (germline): KGHSH, LQKENI. The CDR3 is 16 residues long. J was trimmed by 3 bases and V by 5 bases; bases with no gene match: 8. CDR3 amino acids: CASSGWTGGRDTEAFF. CDR3 DNA: TGTGCCAGCTCAGGATGGACAGGGGGCCGGGACACTGAAGCTTTCTTT.

This clone was counted at least ten times. This sequence joins TRBV5-1 and TRBJ2-1; 8 bases match TRBD1. With 4 bases clipped from V and 10 bases from J, the junction kept 16 bases outside the gene matches. CDR3 length: 16 residues. Germline values: CDR1 SGHRS, CDR2 YFSETQ. CDR3 residues: CASSPGLGQATYEQFF. The CDR3 DNA reads TGCGCCAGCAGCCCGGGTCTGGGACAGGCCACCTACGAGCAGTTCTTC.

The rearrangement joins TRBV19 to TRBJ2-1, with D maybe TRBD1 (5 bases). Germline V gene sequence: CDR1 LNHDA, CDR2 SQIVND (reference sequence). V dropped 4 bases and J dropped 9 bases, with 13 bases sitting between them. The CDR3 runs 13 residues. In DNA form, the CDR3 reads TGTGCCAGTAGTAGTGGCCCGCAGGGTGAGCAGTTCTTC. Its translation is CASSSGPQGEQFF.

The rearrangement links TRBV27 to TRBJ1-1; 9 bases are a match to TRBD1. V lost 5 bases, J lost 1 base, and 5 bases stayed unmatched. The CDR3 is 15 residues long. CDR1 and CDR2 (germline): MNHEY, SMNVEV (reference sequence). CDR3 residues: CASSPLQGANTEAFF. The CDR3 DNA follows: TGTGCCAGCAGTCCACTACAGGGGGCGAACACTGAAGCTTTCTTT.

This clone was seen a few times. The V gene is TRBV18, the J gene TRBJ1-5; 9 bases fit TRBD1. There are 15 residues in the CDR3. With V trimmed by 3 bases and J by 10 bases, 10 bases remained unmatched. Per the germline V gene, CDR1 is KGHSH and CDR2 is LQKENI. The CDR3 DNA sequence: TGTGCCAGCTCACCGGTCGGGGACAGGGTCTCTCCCCAGCATTTT. This encodes CASSPVGDRVSPQHF.

The V call is TRBV15, the J call TRBJ2-5; 7 positions match TRBD1. V lost 8 bases to trimming and J lost 1 base; unmatched junction nucleotides: 7. Germline-derived CDR1 and CDR2 are LNHNV and YYDKDF (reference sequence). The CDR3 totals 14 residues. CDR3 loop: CATQQGFVQETQYF. DNA for the CDR3: TGTGCCACCCAACAGGGGTTTGTCCAAGAGACCCAGTACTTC.

The table lists this clone with many counts. The chain uses TRBV19 and TRBJ2-7; tentatively, D is TRBD2 (6 bases). The V end lost 0 bases, the J end lost 0 bases, and 12 bases lay between the germline ends. The CDR3 consists of 16 residues. The germline CDR1 and CDR2 sequences are LNHDA and SQIVND (reference sequence). The CDR3: CASSIEGSGSSYEQYF. DNA of the CDR3: TGTGCCAGTAGTATAGAAGGTAGCGGTAGCTCCTACGAGCAGTACTTC.

CDR3 sequence (DNA): TGTGCCTGGAGTAACCTCACCGGGACAAGCGTCGATGAGCAGTTCTTC. It yields the protein CAWSNLTGTSVDEQFF. The chain has TRBV30 and TRBJ2-1, with D tentatively TRBD1 (6 bases). Looked up from germline, CDR1 is GTSNPN and CDR2 is SVGIG (reference sequence). The V end lost 2 bases, the J end lost 8 bases, and 22 bases lay between the germline ends. The CDR3 runs 16 residues.

The V call is TRBV7-8, the J call TRBJ2-7; 10 positions agree with TRBD2. Looked up from germline, CDR1 is SGHVS and CDR2 is FQNEAQ. This CDR3 contains 14 residues. The V segment lost 6 bases and the J segment 3 bases; nucleotides outside the gene matches: 5. The CDR3 protein is CASRPSGSFYEQYF. The CDR3 nucleotides are TGTGCCAGCAGGCCTAGCGGGAGCTTCTACGAGCAGTACTTC.

The V call is TRBV5-1, the J call TRBJ2-5; 8 nucleotides match TRBD1. Germline V lookup: CDR1 SGHRS, CDR2 YFSETQ. The CDR3 totals 14 residues. The ends lost 4 bases at V and 2 bases at J; junction bases unmatched: 4. CDR3 sequence reads: CASSQTGDQETQYF. DNA for the CDR3: TGCGCCAGCAGCCAGACAGGGGATCAAGAGACCCAGTACTTC.

This chain connects TRBV15 to TRBJ2-7; 9 bases fit TRBD2. The CDR3 is made up of 16 amino acids. Germline values: CDR1 LNHNV, CDR2 YYDKDF (reference sequence). V lost 1 base to trimming and J lost 3 bases; unmatched junction nucleotides: 7. This chain's CDR3 is CATSRALTSGSYEQYF. Written as DNA, the CDR3 is TGTGCCACCAGCAGAGCCCTGACTAGCGGAAGCTACGAGCAGTACTTC.

This clone has a handful of counts. V usage is TRBV18 and J usage is TRBJ2-7; 11 nucleotides align to TRBD1. The CDR3 has 16 residues. CDR1 is KGHSH and CDR2 is LQKENI in the germline V gene. V trimming: 5 bases; J trimming: 1 base; junction bases outside the gene matches: 7. The CDR3 nucleotides are TGTGCCAGCTCATCAACCGGGACAGGGGGATCCTACGAGCAGTACTTC. This gives the protein CASSSTGTGGSYEQYF.

This clone was counted between two and nine times. This chain joins TRBV6-5 and TRBJ1-2, with a tentative D call TRBD1 (6 bases). Deletions cut 9 bases from V and 4 bases from J, with 9 bases between. The germline V gene encodes CDR1 MNHEY and CDR2 SVGAGI. This CDR3 region has 11 residues. The CDR3: CASTGLYGYTF. DNA of the CDR3: TGTGCCAGTACAGGGCTCTATGGCTACACCTTC.

The J gene is TRBJ2-6, the V gene TRBV19; D ambiguous. The germline CDR1 and CDR2 sequences are LNHDA and SQIVND (reference sequence). This CDR3 is built from 15 residues. V dropped 5 bases and J dropped 0 bases, with 8 bases sitting between them. The CDR3 nucleotides are TGTGCCAGTAGTTTTTATAACTCTGGGGCCAACGTCCTGACTTTC. Its translation: CASSFYNSGANVLTF.

The chain employs TRBV14 and TRBJ2-1, with 10 bases identical to TRBD1. V lost 5 bases and J lost 2; bases outside the gene matches: 6. Germline V CDR1 and CDR2: SGHDN, FVKESK. CDR3 size: 16 residues. The DNA for the CDR3 is TGTGCCAGCAGCTTCCGCGACAGGGGGCCCTACAATGAGCAGTTCTTC. Its translation: CASSFRDRGPYNEQFF.

The rearrangement links TRBV7-3 to TRBJ2-1, with TRBD2 identical over 13 bases. Unmatched junction bases numbered 6, after V lost 1 base and J lost 3 bases. The V gene's germline CDR1 is SGHTA and CDR2 FQGTGA. There are 18 residues in the CDR3. CDR3 DNA sequence: TGTGCCAGCAGCTTAAACGGACTAGCGGGAGCAGACTACAATGAGCAGTTCTTC. It encodes CASSLNGLAGADYNEQFF.

This clone was detected a few times. The J gene is TRBJ2-2, the V gene TRBV4-1; the match to TRBD1 covers 9 bases. This CDR3 comprises 16 residues. V gave up 0 bases and J gave up 3 bases; unmatched junction bases: 2. CDR1 is MGHRA, CDR2 YSYEKL, per germline. As DNA, the CDR3 is TGCGCCAGCAGCCAAGAAACAGGGGGCTACACCGGGGAGCTGTTTTTT. Residues: CASSQETGGYTGELFF.

This sequence joins TRBV4-2 and TRBJ2-5; TRBD2 might be the D (5 bases). V was shortened by 5 bases and J by 3 bases, with 13 bases between the two germline ends. The CDR3 is made up of 14 amino acids. The germline gives CDR1 LGHNA, CDR2 YNFKEQ. In DNA, the CDR3 is TGTGCCAGCAGCGTCGCTGGGCGGGAAGAGACCCAGTACTTC. Translation: CASSVAGREETQYF.

Notes on this clone: The sample has other DNA sequences that encode this CDR3 too. This chain connects TRBV4-1 to TRBJ2-7, with 7 positions matching TRBD1. The CDR3 runs 14 residues. The V gene's germline CDR1 is MGHRA and CDR2 YSYEKL. V lost 1 base to trimming and J lost 4 bases; unmatched junction nucleotides: 4. The CDR3 region has the DNA TGCGCCAGCAGCCAAGGGCAGGGGGTGTACGAGCAGTACTTC. Its translation is CASSQGQGVYEQYF.

V is TRBV7-9 and J is TRBJ2-3; TRBD2 agrees at 8 bases. Germline V gene sequence: CDR1 SEHNR, CDR2 FQNEAQ (reference sequence). The CDR3 length is 17 residues. The V gene end was trimmed by 4 bases and the J gene end by 4 bases; junction bases not matched to a gene: 13. CDR3 region: CASSWAAGAGVADTQYF. CDR3 DNA sequence: TGTGCCAGCAGCTGGGCTGCGGGAGCGGGAGTTGCAGATACGCAGTATTTT.

The chain joins TRBV24-1 to TRBJ1-2; 8 nucleotides line up with TRBD1. V lost 3 bases, J lost 4 bases, and 6 bases stayed unmatched. Germline CDR1 and CDR2: KGHDR and SFDVKD. The CDR3 sequence is 15 residues long. DNA for the CDR3: TGTGCCACCAGTGATCCTACTACAGGGGGCTATGGCTACACCTTC. Translation: CATSDPTTGGYGYTF.

The V gene is TRBV2, the J gene TRBJ2-1, with D possibly TRBD2 on 6 matching bases. Germline V gene sequence: CDR1 SNHLY, CDR2 FYNNEI. This CDR3 has 14 residues. V was pared by 1 base and J by 8 bases, with 12 bases between. CDR3 residues: CASSEVVPGDEQFF. In DNA, the CDR3 is TGTGCCAGCAGTGAAGTTGTCCCGGGGGATGAGCAGTTCTTC.

V is TRBV5-1 and J is TRBJ2-2; 7 nucleotides align to TRBD1. V dropped 2 bases and J dropped 5; count of bases not matched to a gene: 3. This CDR3 is built from 14 residues. Germline values: CDR1 SGHRS, CDR2 YFSETQ. The CDR3 protein is CASSFSGGTGELFF. DNA for the CDR3: TGCGCCAGCAGCTTTTCAGGGGGTACCGGGGAGCTGTTTTTT.

This clone was observed a few times. The chain combines TRBV11-2 with TRBJ2-1, with TRBD2 matching 14 bases. The ends lost 5 bases at V and 7 bases at J; junction bases unmatched: 4. The CDR3 covers 15 residues. Germline-derived CDR1 and CDR2 are SGHAT and FQNNGV. CDR3 DNA: TGTGCCAGCAGCCCACGGACTAGCGGGAGGAATGAGCAGTTCTTC. Translating it yields CASSPRTSGRNEQFF.